One and the same sample provided the 14 T cell receptor beta chains below, sequenced in a study of blood T cell repertoires in COVID-19. The table came from immunoSEQ multiplex PCR; TCRdb's copy has only in-frame clones and leaves some out. Of about 190,000 clones in the sample, 80% to 90% were seen once. The sequenced sample was peripheral blood. The receptors originated from a human donor in a cohort sampled during active COVID-19.

This CDR3 reads CASSEISSRGLADYEQYF. Written as DNA, the CDR3 is TGTGCCAGCAGTGAAATATCGAGCCGGGGACTAGCGGACTACGAGCAGTACTTC. This chain connects TRBV6-1 to TRBJ2-7; 11 positions agree with TRBD2. The CDR3 spans 18 residues. Trimming took 2 bases from V and 3 from J; bases not matched to a gene: 12. Germline V gene lookup returns CDR1 MNHNS and CDR2 SASEGT.

With regard to this clone: The germline gene is not matched at one end of the junction; a read error may be the cause. The chain employs TRBV19 and TRBJ1-1, with TRBD1 identical over 7 bases. Germline CDR1 is LNHDA and CDR2 is SQIVND (reference sequence). CDR3 length equals 10 residues. As DNA, the CDR3 is TGTGCCAGTGGGGACAGATTAGCCCTCTTT. Translation gives CASGDRLALF.

The V and J genes are TRBV19 and TRBJ1-5; no clear D. Trimming shortened V by 3 bases and J by 7 bases, and 10 bases separated the two germline ends. CDR1 and CDR2 from the germline V gene are LNHDA and SQIVND (reference sequence). The CDR3 spans 13 residues. The CDR3 here is CASSIQERQPQHF. The CDR3 DNA follows: TGTGCCAGTAGTATTCAAGAGAGGCAGCCCCAGCATTTT. Supplemented by reference TRBV19 and TRBJ1-5, the full variable domain reads DGGITQSPKYLFRKEGQNVTLSCEQNLNHDAMYWYRQDPGQGLRLIYYSQIVNDFQKGDIAEGYSVSREKKESFPLTVTSAQKNPTAFYLCASSIQERQPQHFGDGTRLSIL.

This rearrangement joins TRBV6-1 to TRBJ2-7; TRBD2 is a possible D gene (7 bases). The germline V and J ends were trimmed by 1 base and 1 base, with 11 bases remaining between them. The V gene's germline CDR1 is MNHNS and CDR2 SASEGT. CDR3 length: 15 amino acids. Here the CDR3 reads CASSEEGGWSYEQYV. The DNA of the CDR3 is TGTGCCAGCAGTGAAGAGGGGGGGTGGTCCTACGAGCAGTACGTC.

Only one count was recorded for this clone. CDR3 amino acids: CASNQQLNTEAFF. The CDR3 bases are TGTGCCAGCAACCAACAGCTGAACACTGAAGCTTTCTTT. This chain joins TRBV7-2 and TRBJ1-1; D gene uncertain. The V and J ends lost 7 bases and 0 bases respectively, with 9 bases between them. Germline loops: CDR1 SGHTA, CDR2 FQGNSA. The CDR3 is 13 residues long. Looking up the rest from reference TRBV7-2 and TRBJ1-1 gives the full variable domain: GAGVSQSPSNKVTEKGKDVELRCDPISGHTALYWYRQSLGQGLEFLIYFQGNSAPDKSGLPSDRFSAERTGGSVSTLTIQRTQQEDSAVYLCASNQQLNTEAFFGQGTRLTVV.

The CDR3 DNA reads TGCGCCAGCAGCGGGGACAGGGGGGACTATGGCTACACCTTC. Protein product: CASSGDRGDYGYTF. The genes are TRBV5-1 and TRBJ1-2, with 11 bases lining up with TRBD1. Germline V CDR1 and CDR2: SGHRS, YFSETQ. J lost 3 bases, V lost 4 bases, and 2 bases had no gene match. CDR3 length equals 14 residues.

J is TRBJ1-4 and V is TRBV7-8, with 8 positions matching TRBD1. The CDR3 extends over 14 amino acids. Per the germline V gene, CDR1 is SGHVS and CDR2 is FQNEAQ. The junction had 4 bases not matched to a gene; V was cut back by 3 bases and J by 7 bases. In nucleotides, the CDR3 is TGTGCCAGCAGCTTCACCGGGACAGGTGAAAAACTGTTTTTT. The encoded protein is CASSFTGTGEKLFF. Combining the CDR3 with reference TRBV7-8 and TRBJ1-4 gives the whole variable domain GAGVSQSPRYKVAKRGQDVALRCDPISGHVSLFWYQQALGQGPEFLTYFQNEAQLDKSGLPSDRFFAERPEGSVSTLKIQRTQQEDSAVYLCASSFTGTGEKLFFGSGTQLSVL.

This clone appeared once. The chain joins TRBV10-3 to TRBJ2-1, with 7 bases identical to TRBD1. J was trimmed by 6 bases and V by 11 bases; bases with no gene match: 16. In germline, CDR1 is ENHRY, CDR2 SYGVKD. This CDR3 has 15 residues. The CDR3 region has the DNA TGTGCCCTCCACCTGACAGGGTGGCGTCCCAATGAGCAGTTCTTC. It yields the protein CALHLTGWRPNEQFF.

This rearrangement joins TRBV7-9 to TRBJ2-7; D gene ambiguous. The CDR3 extends over 11 amino acids. Germline values: CDR1 SEHNR, CDR2 FQNEAQ (reference sequence). The V end was cut by 2 bases, the J end by 5 bases, with 4 bases between. The chain's CDR3 is CASSLLNEQYF. In DNA form, the CDR3 reads TGTGCCAGCAGCTTATTAAACGAGCAGTACTTC. The full variable domain, its missing parts supplied by reference TRBV7-9 and TRBJ2-7, is DTGVSQNPRHKITKRGQNVTFRCDPISEHNRLYWYRQTLGQGPEFLTYFQNEAQLEKSRLLSDRFSAERPKGSFSTLEIQRTEQGDSAMYLCASSLLNEQYFGPGTRLTVT.

This clone was counted a few times. The V and J genes are TRBV6-5 and TRBJ1-6; possibly TRBD1 for D (5 bases). There are 13 residues in the CDR3. V lost 10 bases, J lost 6 bases, and 13 bases lay in between. The germline V gene has CDR1 MNHEY and CDR2 SVGAGI. CDR3 DNA: TGTGCCACGAATATTAGGGGTAATTCACCCCTCCACTTT. Translation: CATNIRGNSPLHF.

The chain is built from TRBV30 and TRBJ1-1; no definite D call. Between the trimmed V and J ends, which lost 7 bases and 0 bases, there was a span of 12 bases. The CDR3 has 13 amino acids. Germline V gene sequence: CDR1 GTSNPN, CDR2 SVGIG (reference sequence). The CDR3 spells CASNRAMNTEAFF. CDR3 in DNA: TGTGCCTCAAACAGAGCAATGAACACTGAAGCTTTCTTT.

J is TRBJ1-1 and V is TRBV3-1 (or the pseudogene TRBV3-2); TRBD1 is a possible D gene (5 bases). CDR1 and CDR2 from the germline V gene are LGHDT and YNNKEL (reference sequence). V was shortened by 4 bases and J by 1 base, with 13 bases between the two germline ends. CDR3 length: 15 residues. The CDR3 nucleotides read TGTGCCAGCAGCCCCCAACAAACAGGGAACACTGAAGCTTTCTTT. Translated, it gives CASSPQQTGNTEAFF.

The CDR3 region is CAIGRKGTGSAGANVLTF. In DNA form, the CDR3 reads TGTGCCATCGGGCGGAAGGGGACAGGGAGCGCTGGGGCCAACGTCCTGACTTTC. This sequence joins TRBV10-3 and TRBJ2-6, with TRBD1 matching 9 bases. The CDR3 is made up of 18 amino acids. The V gene's germline CDR1 is ENHRY and CDR2 SYGVKD. Trimming took 8 bases from V and 2 from J; bases not matched to a gene: 13.

This chain uses TRBV6-5 with TRBJ2-1, with a tentative D call TRBD1 (5 bases). CDR3 length: 13 residues. Deletions cut 11 bases from V and 7 bases from J, with 18 bases between. Germline V gene sequence: CDR1 MNHEY, CDR2 SVGAGI. Here the CDR3 DNA reads TGTGCCCCCAGGGTGGCGGAGAGGAATGAGCAGTTCTTC. The encoded protein is CAPRVAERNEQFF.